This T cell receptor beta chain stems from a study of molecular identifiers for immune sequencing clone quantification (dated by TCRdb to 2016 to 2019). Describing the broader study: For a replicate experiment, RNA from around 20,000 or 100,000 naive CD8 T cells was divided into five aliquots, of which four were sequenced. CD8 T cells were used in a methods study to benchmark molecular-identifier clustering-based TCR repertoire sequencing (MIDCIRS) and TCR RNA copy counting.

Library method: PCR. This sample was sequenced with a NextSeq 500. Bulk TCR libraries were prepared as previously described, using TCR primers listed in Table S5. The Qiagen AllPrep DNA/RNA kit was used to purify total RNA. Reads from multiple sequencing runs of the same library were pooled before analysis. In the authors' own workflow: Reads were retained only if an exact TCR constant sequence was present, and the retained reads were trimmed to 150 nt and grouped according to their 12-nt molecular barcodes. Within each barcode group, reads were sub-clustered at a 15% Levenshtein threshold, and quality-weighted consensus sequences were built per RNA molecule. Non-functional sequences were filtered out, along with any lower-count sequence sitting one edit away from another sequence. Based on fitting two negative binomial distributions, any barcode sub-cluster with under 20% of the maximum read count was discarded. In-frame beta chains were kept once TCRdb had trimmed the public reads at Q25 with fastp and called clones with MiXCR. Each record represents a unique CDR3 protein, reported with the most common genes and DNA among its rows. These V and J calls are TCRdb output, not the study's own analysis. This sample gives under 350,000 distinct CDR3 sequences in total; roughly 23% of them show up just once. Together, the top ten hold about 0.7% of the sample.

There are a few counts of this clonotype. The specificity of this receptor is unknown. No much larger clone exists at a distance of one base, and base qualities are not known. The full study reports these points: Modeling estimated roughly 3.2 recovered TCR RNA copies per cell, compared with about 10 by digital PCR, which implies roughly 27% capture efficiency. Highly expanded clone sizes could be underestimated if identical TCR molecules share a barcode. Spiked-in Jurkat TCR RNA equivalent to a single cell was reported to be detectable even among fewer than 1.2 million naive CD8 T cells. The naive libraries included spiked-in Jurkat TCR RNA (roughly 9 copies' worth), and this RNA is not part of the donor repertoire. Clones above 20 RNA copies held over 97% of molecules in CMV-specific effector cells but under 1% in naive cells. When barcode sub-clustering was not used, chimeric consensus sequences inflated TCR diversity, with chimeras reaching as high as 47%.

Naive CD8 T cell libraries were made from approximately 20,000 to 1,000,000 sorted cells using 10%, 30% or 50% of purified RNA. Naive CD8 T cells were FACS-sorted as CD8+CD4-CCR7+CD45RA+ on a BD FACSAria II into RLT Plus buffer. Nine to eleven TCR copies' worth of Jurkat RNA were spiked into about 20,000-1,000,000 naive CD8 T cell samples to test detection sensitivity. Enrichment of CD8 T cells was performed with RosetteSep CD8+ T Cell Enrichment Cocktail and Ficoll-Paque, after which ACK red cell lysis was carried out. In the germline V gene (reference sequence), CDR1 corresponds to SGHNT and CDR2 to YYREEE. V loses 5 bases of germline sequence and J loses 2 bases, and the interval between the two ends is 9 bases. Including the terminal cysteine and phenylalanine, the CDR3 comprises 13 residues. CDR3 DNA is the only sequence kept; it has 39 bases, read in frame from the first base.

This clonotype was obtained from a human donor in good health. Some libraries in this study had Jurkat cell RNA spiked in. The V and J genes are TRBV5-4 and TRBJ2-3, with a tentative D gene TRBD2 over 6 matching bases. Sequenced input: naive CD8+ T cells from blood, with Jurkat cell RNA spiked in. Taken with the paper, the label for cell subset or site translates to: FACS-sorted CD8+CD4-CCR7+CD45RA+ naive T cells. The DNA sequence follows: TGTGCCAGCAGGGCGGGGAACACAGATACGCAGTATTTT. It is translated as CASRAGNTDTQYF. Joined to the reference TRBV5-4 and TRBJ2-3 proteins, this CDR3 gives the full variable domain: ETGVTQSPTHLIKTRGQQVTLRCSSQSGHNTVSWYQQALGQGPQFIFQYYREEENGRGNFPPRFSGLQFPNYSSELNVNALELDDSALYLCASRAGNTDTQYFGPGTRLTVL.